This passage covers 2 T cell receptor beta chains from one sample sequenced in a study of naive and memory T cell subsets. Ligated cDNA underwent four rounds of PCR with nested alpha and beta constant region primers and SP2. TCRdb called the 5' RACE reads again in MiXCR, with one record for every CDR3 protein. The sample holds about 62,000 distinct CDR3 sequences, under 10% seen once. A UMI-containing oligonucleotide was joined by 3' ligation to the TCR cDNA template. These receptors were taken from a female donor in good health.

This clonotype has ten or more counts. The rearrangement joins TRBV30 to TRBJ1-1; the D is unclear. CDR1 GTSNPN and CDR2 SVGIG come from the germline V gene (reference sequence). Trimming stripped 0 bases from V and 10 bases from J, with 12 bases between. The CDR3 is 12 amino acids. As DNA, the CDR3 is TGTGCCTGGAGTGTTTCTGGTCCCGGAGCTTTCTTT. Residues: CAWSVSGPGAFF.

The CDR3 DNA reads TGTGCCAGCAGCAGCGGGAAGACCACCTACAATGAGCAGTTCTTC. Its translation is CASSSGKTTYNEQFF. The V call is TRBV5-6, the J call TRBJ2-1; 7 nucleotides line up with TRBD2. There are 15 residues in the CDR3. Unmatched junction bases numbered 6, after V lost 4 bases and J lost 2 bases. Per the germline V gene, CDR1 is SGHDT and CDR2 is YYEEEE.